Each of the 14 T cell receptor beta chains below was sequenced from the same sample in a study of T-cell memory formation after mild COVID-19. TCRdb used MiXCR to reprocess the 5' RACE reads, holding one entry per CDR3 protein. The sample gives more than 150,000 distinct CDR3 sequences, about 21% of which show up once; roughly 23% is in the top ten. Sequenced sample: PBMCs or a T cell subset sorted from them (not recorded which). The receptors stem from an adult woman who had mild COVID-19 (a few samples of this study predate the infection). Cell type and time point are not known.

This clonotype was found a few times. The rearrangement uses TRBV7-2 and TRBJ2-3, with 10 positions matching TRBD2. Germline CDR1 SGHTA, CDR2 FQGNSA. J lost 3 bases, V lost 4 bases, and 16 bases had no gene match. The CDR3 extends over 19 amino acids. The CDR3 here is CASSSPGSSGSIGTDTQYF. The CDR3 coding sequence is TGTGCCAGCAGCTCCCCCGGGTCTAGCGGGAGTATTGGAACAGATACGCAGTATTTT.

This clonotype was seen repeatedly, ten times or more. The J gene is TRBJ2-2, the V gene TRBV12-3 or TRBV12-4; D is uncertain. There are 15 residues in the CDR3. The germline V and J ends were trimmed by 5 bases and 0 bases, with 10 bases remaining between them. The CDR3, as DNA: TGTGCCAGCAGTCTTTTCTTTACGAACACCGGGGAGCTGTTTTTT. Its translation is CASSLFFTNTGELFF.

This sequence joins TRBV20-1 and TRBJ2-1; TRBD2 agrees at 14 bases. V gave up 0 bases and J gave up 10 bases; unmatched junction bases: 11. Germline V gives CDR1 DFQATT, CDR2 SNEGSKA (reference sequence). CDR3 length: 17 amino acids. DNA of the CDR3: TGCAGTGCTAGAGATACGAGGACTAGCGGGAGGATGGGCGAGCAGTTCTTC. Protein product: CSARDTRTSGRMGEQFF.

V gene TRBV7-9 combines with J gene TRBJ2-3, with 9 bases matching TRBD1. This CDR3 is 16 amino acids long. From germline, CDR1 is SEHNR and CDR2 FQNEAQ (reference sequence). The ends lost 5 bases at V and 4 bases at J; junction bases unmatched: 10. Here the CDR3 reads CASSKIGQGRADTQYF. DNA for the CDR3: TGTGCCAGCAGCAAAATTGGACAGGGGAGAGCAGATACGCAGTATTTT.

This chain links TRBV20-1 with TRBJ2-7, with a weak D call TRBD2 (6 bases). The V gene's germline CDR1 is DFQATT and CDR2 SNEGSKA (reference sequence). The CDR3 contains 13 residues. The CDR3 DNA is TGCGGCAGCACGACTAGGAGCTCCTACGAGCAGTACTTC. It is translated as CGSTTRSSYEQYF.

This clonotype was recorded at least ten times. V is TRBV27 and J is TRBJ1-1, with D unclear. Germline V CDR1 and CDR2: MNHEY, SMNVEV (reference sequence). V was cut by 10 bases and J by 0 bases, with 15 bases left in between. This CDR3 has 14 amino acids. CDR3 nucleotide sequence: TGTGCCACCTCTCGGGGTTCCATGAACACTGAAGCTTTCTTT. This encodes CATSRGSMNTEAFF.

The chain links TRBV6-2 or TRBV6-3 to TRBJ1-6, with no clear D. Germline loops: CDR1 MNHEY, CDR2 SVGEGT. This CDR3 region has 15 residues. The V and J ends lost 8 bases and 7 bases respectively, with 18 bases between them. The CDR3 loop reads CASALQDERNSPLHF. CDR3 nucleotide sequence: TGTGCCAGCGCTTTACAAGACGAGAGGAATTCACCCCTCCACTTT.

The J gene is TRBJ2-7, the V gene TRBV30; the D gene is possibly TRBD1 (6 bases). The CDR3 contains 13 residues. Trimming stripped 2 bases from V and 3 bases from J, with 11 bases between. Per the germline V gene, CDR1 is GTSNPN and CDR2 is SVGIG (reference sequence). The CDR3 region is CAWSYDRSYEQYF. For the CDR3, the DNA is TGTGCCTGGAGTTATGACAGGAGCTACGAGCAGTACTTC.

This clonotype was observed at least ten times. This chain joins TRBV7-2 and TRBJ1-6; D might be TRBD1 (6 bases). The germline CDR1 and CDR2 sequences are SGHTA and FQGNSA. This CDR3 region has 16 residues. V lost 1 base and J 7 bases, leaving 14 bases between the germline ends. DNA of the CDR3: TGTGCCAGCAGCTTAGGTACAGGGTGGGGCAATTCACCCCTCCACTTT. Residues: CASSLGTGWGNSPLHF.

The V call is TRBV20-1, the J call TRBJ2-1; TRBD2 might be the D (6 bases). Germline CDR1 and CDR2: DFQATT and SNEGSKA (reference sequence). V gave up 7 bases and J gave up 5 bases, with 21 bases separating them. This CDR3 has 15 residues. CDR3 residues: CSGAPGTSIDNEQFF. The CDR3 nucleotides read TGCAGTGGGGCACCCGGGACTTCAATCGACAATGAGCAGTTCTTC.

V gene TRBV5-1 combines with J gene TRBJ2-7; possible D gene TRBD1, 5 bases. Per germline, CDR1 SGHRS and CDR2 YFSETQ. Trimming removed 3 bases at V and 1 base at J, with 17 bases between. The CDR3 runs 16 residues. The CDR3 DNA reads TGCGCCAGCAGCTCTGTTCCGCTTGACAGTTCCTACGAGCAGTACTTC. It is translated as CASSSVPLDSSYEQYF.

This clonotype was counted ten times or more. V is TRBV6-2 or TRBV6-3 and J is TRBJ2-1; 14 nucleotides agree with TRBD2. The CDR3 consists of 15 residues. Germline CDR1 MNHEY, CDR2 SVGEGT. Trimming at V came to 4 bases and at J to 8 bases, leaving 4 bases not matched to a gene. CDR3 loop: CASSLTSGRAYEQFF. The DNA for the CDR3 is TGTGCCAGCAGTTTGACTAGCGGGAGGGCCTATGAGCAGTTCTTC.

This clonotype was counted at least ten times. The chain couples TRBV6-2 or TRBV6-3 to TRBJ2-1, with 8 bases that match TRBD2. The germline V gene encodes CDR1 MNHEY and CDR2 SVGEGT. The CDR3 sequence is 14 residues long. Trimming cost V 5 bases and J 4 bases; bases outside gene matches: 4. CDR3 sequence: CASSLAGSYNEQFF. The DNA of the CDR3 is TGTGCCAGCAGTCTAGCGGGTTCGTACAATGAGCAGTTCTTC.

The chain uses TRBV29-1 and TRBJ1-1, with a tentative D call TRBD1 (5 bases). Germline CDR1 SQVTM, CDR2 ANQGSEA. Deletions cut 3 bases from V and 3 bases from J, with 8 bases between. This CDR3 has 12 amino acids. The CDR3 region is CSVERDDTEAFF. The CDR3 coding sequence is TGCAGCGTTGAGAGGGACGACACTGAAGCTTTCTTT.